The clone carrying this TCR beta chain has ten or more counts. Each CDR3 protein gets one entry after TCRdb re-called the RT-PCR reads with MiXCR. The sample lists around 700,000 distinct CDR3 sequences, 12% to 15% occurring once. Sequencing was performed on memory CD4+ T cells from blood. The clonotype was recovered from a female donor in good health, serving as a healthy control.

Here the CDR3 DNA reads TGCAGTGCTATCATCATGACTAGCGGGAGCCCAGATACGCAGTATTTT. Protein product: CSAIIMTSGSPDTQYF. This chain links TRBV20-1 with TRBJ2-3, with 12 bases matching TRBD2. The germline V gene encodes CDR1 DFQATT and CDR2 SNEGSKA (reference sequence). CDR3 size: 16 residues. V lost 4 bases and J lost 4; bases outside the gene matches: 9.